This T cell receptor beta chain is drawn from a study of patients and donors after allogeneic stem cell transplantation. The germline V gene encodes CDR1 MDHEN and CDR2 SYDVKM. J gave up 7 bases and V 3 bases, and 8 bases lay outside the gene matches. The CDR3 is 14 amino acids. TCRdb used MiXCR to reprocess the RT-PCR reads, holding one entry per CDR3 protein. The table includes over 150,000 distinct CDR3 sequences, roughly 31% detected once. This clonotype was observed a handful of times. Sequencing input: blood, either unsorted or a sorted T cell fraction (not recorded which). J is TRBJ1-1 and V is TRBV28; 7 nucleotides match TRBD1. This receptor was taken from a human donor who was either an allogeneic HSCT recipient or a stem cell or donor lymphocyte infusion donor (not recorded which). It is not recorded whose cells these are; they may come from a transplant donor. The CDR3 coding sequence is TGTGCCAGCAGTTTTTCCGGACAGGTTGTTGAAGCTTTCTTT. This encodes CASSFSGQVVEAFF.